The clone carrying this T cell receptor (beta chain) was observed a handful of times. The repertoire was sequenced with immunoSEQ multiplex PCR; TCRdb's copy has only in-frame clones and lacks some. The data contain about 150,000 clones, about 86% of them singletons. The V segment lost 2 bases and the J segment 8 bases; nucleotides outside the gene matches: 9. Germline CDR1 and CDR2: MGHRA and YSYEKL. The CDR3 is made up of 15 amino acids. The data were obtained in a study of blood T cell repertoires in COVID-19. Study details: Donors in the United States, Italy and Spain gave samples during acute or convalescent COVID-19. T cells, B-cell-depleted T cells, or PBMCs supplied cDNA or gDNA.

Participants' reported clinical history set cohort assignment. Among Cohort 3 donors, those recovered had two negative PCRs, clearance, or symptom resolution. Source material: PBMCs or T cells enriched from blood (not recorded which). The chain joins TRBV4-1 to TRBJ1-2; TRBD1 matches 9 bases. The TCR was taken from a man aged 45 to 65 who had recovered from COVID-19. The CDR3 sequence: CASSQPGTGSSGYTF. CDR3 in DNA: TGCGCCAGCAGCCAACCCGGGACAGGGAGCAGCGGCTACACCTTC.